This T cell receptor (beta chain) was sequenced during a study of beta chain features in type 1 diabetes. What was sequenced were expressed TCRB transcripts, since all of the isolated RNA had been reverse transcribed. There were several million reads on average in the naive, central memory and regulatory T cell samples. The repertoire was sequenced with immunoSEQ multiplex PCR; TCRdb's copy has only in-frame clones and lacks some. The top ten hold roughly 0.036% of the sample, which has 350,000 to 450,000 clones, approximately 15% seen once. Of note for this clone: Antigen unknown.

Notes on the study in general: In cDNA sequencing, cells with high TCR expression could be over-represented. A pattern of fewer insertions and more deletions at VDJ junctions was seen in type 1 diabetes patients. For patients, the naive, central memory and Treg TCRB repertoires appeared more alike than for healthy donors.

The germline gives CDR1 SGHRS, CDR2 YFSETQ. Trimming at V came to 4 bases and at J to 5 bases, leaving 6 bases not matched to a gene. The CDR3 is 14 residues long. The V and J genes are TRBV5-1 and TRBJ1-1; 9 nucleotides align to TRBD1. Sequencing was done on a sample of naive CD4+ T cells from blood. The receptor was derived from a man between 25 and 39 years old in good health. The CDR3 sequence is CASSAGQGKTEAFF. DNA of the CDR3: TGCGCCAGCAGCGCCGGACAGGGGAAAACTGAAGCTTTCTTT.